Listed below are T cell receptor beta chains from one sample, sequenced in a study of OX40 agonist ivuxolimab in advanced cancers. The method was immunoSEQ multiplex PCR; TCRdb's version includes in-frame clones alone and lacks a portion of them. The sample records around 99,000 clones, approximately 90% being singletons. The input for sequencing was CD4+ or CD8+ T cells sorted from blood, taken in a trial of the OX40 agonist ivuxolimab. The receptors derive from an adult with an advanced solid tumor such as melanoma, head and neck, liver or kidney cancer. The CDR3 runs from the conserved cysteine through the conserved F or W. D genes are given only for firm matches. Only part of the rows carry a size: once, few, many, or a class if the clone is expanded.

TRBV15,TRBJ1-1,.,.,CATSRDTRDTEAFF,TGTGCCACCAGCAGAGATACAAGGGACACTGAAGCTTTCTTT
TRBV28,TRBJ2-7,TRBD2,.,CASGGGREVRYEQYF,TGTGCCAGTGGGGGAGGGAGGGAAGTAAGATACGAGCAGTACTTC
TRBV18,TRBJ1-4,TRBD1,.,CASSSQGAAGEKLFF,TGTGCCAGCTCATCACAGGGGGCGGCCGGAGAAAAACTGTTTTTT
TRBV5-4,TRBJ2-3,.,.,CASSAREQGPDTQYF,TGTGCCAGCTCCGCCCGGGAACAAGGCCCAGATACGCAGTATTTT
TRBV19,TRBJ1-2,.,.,CASSTEDSWGVANYGYTF,TGTGCCAGTAGTACCGAGGACAGCTGGGGAGTAGCTAACTATGGCTACACCTTC
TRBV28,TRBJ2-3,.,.,CASSPRGGGTDTQYF,TGTGCCAGCAGTCCAAGGGGGGGCGGGACAGATACGCAGTATTTT
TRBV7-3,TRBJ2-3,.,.,CASSHSGQFTDTQYF,TGTGCCAGCAGCCACAGTGGACAGTTCACAGATACGCAGTATTTT
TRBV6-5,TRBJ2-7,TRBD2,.,CASSYSGTSGSYEQYF,TGTGCCAGCAGTTACTCCGGGACTAGCGGATCCTACGAGCAGTACTTC
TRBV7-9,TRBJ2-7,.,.,CASSGDIWAPYEQYF,TGTGCCAGCAGCGGGGACATTTGGGCCCCTTACGAGCAGTACTTC
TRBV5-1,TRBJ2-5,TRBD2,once,CASSFGTSGDVQETQYF,TGCGCCAGCAGCTTTGGGACTAGCGGGGACGTACAAGAGACCCAGTACTTC
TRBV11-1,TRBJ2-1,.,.,CASTVGAYNEQFF,TGTGCCAGCACCGTAGGGGCTTACAATGAGCAGTTCTTC
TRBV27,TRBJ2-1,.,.,CASSRGGAYNEQFF,TGTGCCAGCAGTCGTGGCGGGGCCTACAATGAGCAGTTCTTC
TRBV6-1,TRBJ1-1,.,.,CASKGQPNTEAFF,TGTGCCAGCAAGGGTCAGCCGAACACTGAAGCTTTCTTT
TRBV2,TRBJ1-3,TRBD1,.,CASSEGRDRDHTIYF,TGTGCCAGCAGTGAGGGACGGGACAGGGATCACACCATATATTTT
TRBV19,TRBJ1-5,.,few,CASSIDLGYGNQPQHF,TGTGCCAGTAGTATAGATCTCGGGTACGGCAATCAGCCCCAGCATTTT
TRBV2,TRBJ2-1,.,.,CASSEQGMRSNEQFF,TGTGCCAGCAGTGAACAGGGTATGAGGAGCAATGAGCAGTTCTTC
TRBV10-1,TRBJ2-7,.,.,CASSPVNQGSTVHEQYF,TGCGCCAGCAGTCCTGTTAATCAGGGGTCTACCGTCCACGAGCAGTACTTC
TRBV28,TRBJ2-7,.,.,CASSLNTRSEQYF,TGTGCCAGCAGTTTAAATACCCGAAGCGAGCAGTACTTC
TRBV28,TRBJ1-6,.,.,CASSLDRYNSPLHF,TGTGCCAGCAGTCTAGACAGATACAATTCACCCCTCCACTTT
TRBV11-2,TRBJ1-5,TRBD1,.,CASSVGGTANQPQHF,TGTGCCAGCAGCGTAGGGGGGACAGCTAATCAGCCCCAGCATTTT
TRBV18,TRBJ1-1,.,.,CASSPTSGNTEAFF,TGTGCCAGCTCACCTACCTCAGGGAACACTGAAGCTTTCTTT
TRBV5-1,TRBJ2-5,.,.,CASSLAETSQETQYF,TGCGCCAGCAGCTTGGCCGAAACGTCCCAAGAGACCCAGTACTTC
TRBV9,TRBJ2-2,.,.,CASSVLGGNDGELFF,TGTGCCAGCAGCGTGCTGGGCGGGAATGACGGGGAGCTGTTTTTT